These T cell receptor beta chains were read from a single sample in a study of post-analysis software for immune sequencing data. TCRdb used MiXCR to reprocess the PCR reads, holding one entry per CDR3 protein. The sample has more than 450,000 distinct CDR3 sequences, around 34% seen once. Sequenced sample: blood. The receptors were gathered from a girl under 18 with multiple sclerosis. CDR3s include the opening cysteine and the closing phenylalanine or tryptophan.

j_call v_call cdr3_aa
TRBJ1-1 TRBV19 CASSMAGVAFF
TRBJ1-1 TRBV7-6 CASSLVARVNTEAFF
TRBJ2-7 TRBV20-1 CSAVRPLHEQYF
TRBJ1-1 TRBV10-1 CASSKCKRLDTEAFF
TRBJ1-2 TRBV29-1 CSAQTPSGRTNYGYTF
TRBJ2-1 TRBV11-3 CASSPSGTVRANEQFF
TRBJ1-2 TRBV4-1 CASSQETEGPNYGYTF
TRBJ2-2 TRBV7-9 CASSLDRGLNTGELFF
TRBJ2-5 TRBV7-9 CASSFSPWTGDSGETQYF
TRBJ2-4 TRBV29-1 CSVVAQGAVGNIQYF
TRBJ1-2 TRBV6-5 CASSRLTGRDGYTF
TRBJ1-1 TRBV5-1 CASSFNGKGLNTEAFF
TRBJ2-3 TRBV20-1 CSARDVDYTDTQYF
TRBJ2-5 TRBV6-6 CASSWGQPAGETQYF
TRBJ2-5 TRBV20-1 CSATGLAGQETQYF
- TRBV20-1 CSARASGKYEQYF
TRBJ2-3 TRBV5-1 CASSPGQGGDTQYF
TRBJ1-1 TRBV4-2 CASSRTGLTTEAFF
TRBJ2-7 TRBV20-1 CSANWEGVGEQYF
TRBJ2-1 TRBV7-2 CASSPSGEQFF
TRBJ2-5 TRBV20-1 CSAIFGLAGNQETQYF
TRBJ1-2 TRBV4-1 CASSQVGSPYPANYGYTF
TRBJ1-1 TRBV6-6 CASSYKTGRNTEAFF
TRBJ2-3 TRBV11-2 CASSLVTGGWGDTQYF
TRBJ2-4 TRBV27 CASSLGWQGANIQYF
TRBJ1-2 TRBV5-6 CASSPSGVGYTF
TRBJ2-3 TRBV5-1 CASSWETGRSYTDTQYF
TRBJ1-1 TRBV2 CASSEALLGSPTEAFF
TRBJ2-1 TRBV3-1 CASSHGGGAHEQFF
TRBJ2-1 TRBV7-2 CASSGPGTYEQFF
TRBJ2-3 TRBV12-3/TRBV12-4 CASTSDRGRADAQYF
- TRBV10-2 CASSESFGRVPETQYF
TRBJ1-3 TRBV5-1 CASSLGNGGNTIYF
TRBJ2-3 TRBV7-2 CASSLDGTGGFDTQYF
TRBJ2-1 TRBV18 CASSPRDRWDNEQFF
TRBJ2-1 TRBV10-1 CASSESRGRGPYNEQFF
TRBJ2-1 TRBV5-4 CASSRWGRGNEQFF
- TRBV5-5 CASSLAGNPTYEQYF
TRBJ2-5 TRBV15 CVTSNAGGGETQYF
TRBJ2-1 TRBV20-1 CSAKGGGDNGQFF
TRBJ2-4 TRBV28 CAGRKRGQETHYF
TRBJ2-3 TRBV5-6 CASSRDRGNTDTQYF
TRBJ2-4 TRBV3-1 CASSPSTGPLGIQYF
TRBJ2-5 TRBV20-1 CSEVSVGGETQYF
TRBJ2-7 TRBV13 CASSPLGSYYEQYF
TRBJ1-5 TRBV20-1 CSARHGTGDNQPQHF
TRBJ2-7 TRBV15 CATSRDLGGSYEQYF
TRBJ2-7 TRBV29-1 CSVGGTSYEQYF
TRBJ1-2 TRBV4-1 CASEFDPGVRGGYTF
TRBJ2-7 TRBV12-3/TRBV12-4 CASSTTGTGAEQYF
TRBJ2-7 TRBV6-5 CASSREQGLYEQYF
TRBJ1-2 TRBV3-1 CASSRDTPNYGYTF
TRBJ2-4 TRBV6-5 CASRPPGPQGDIQYF
TRBJ1-1 TRBV29-1 CSVDEDMAFF
TRBJ2-6 TRBV20-1 CSASLQGAANSGANVRTF
TRBJ2-7 TRBV14 CASSPRLASGGEQYF
TRBJ1-1 TRBV2 CASSLTGFDTEAFF